The 6 T cell receptor beta chains below come from one sample, sequenced in a study of blood T cell repertoires in COVID-19. Measured with immunoSEQ multiplex PCR; TCRdb has only the in-frame clones, and not every one. Among about 160,000 clones listed, 85% were seen once. Sequencing input: peripheral blood. These receptors all stem from a human donor with acute or convalescent COVID-19. The donor label of this sample is uncertain.

This clone was counted only a few times. The rearrangement uses TRBV5-1 and TRBJ1-3; TRBD1 agrees at 10 bases. V was clipped by 9 bases and J by 4 bases; unmatched bases: 4. Germline V CDR1 and CDR2: SGHRS, YFSETQ. CDR3 length equals 13 residues. The CDR3 sequence: CATGQGDGNTIYF. The CDR3, as DNA: TGCGCCACCGGACAGGGGGACGGAAACACCATATATTTT.

The chain joins TRBV7-2 to TRBJ2-5; TRBD2 agrees at 7 bases. The CDR3 has 14 amino acids. J gave up 4 bases and V 4 bases, and 6 bases lay outside the gene matches. Germline V CDR1 and CDR2: SGHTA, FQGNSA. The CDR3 bases are TGTGCCAGCAGCTCCGGGACTACCCGAGAGACCCAGTACTTC. Its protein is CASSSGTTRETQYF.

Only a few counts were recorded for this clone. Compared with germline, one end of the junction differs, possibly owing to a read error. The V and J genes are TRBV7-2 and TRBJ1-2; weak D call: TRBD1 (6 bases). The germline gives CDR1 SGHTA, CDR2 FQGNSA. This CDR3 has 12 amino acids. CDR3 nucleotides: TGTGCCAGCAGCCAGAGGGGGTCAGGCTCCACCTTC. It yields the protein CASSQRGSGSTF. The full variable domain, rest sourced from reference TRBV7-2 and TRBJ1-2, is GAGVSQSPSNKVTEKGKDVELRCDPISGHTALYWYRQSLGQGLEFLIYFQGNSAPDKSGLPSDRFSAERTGGSVSTLTIQRTQQEDSAVYLCASSQRGSGSTFGSGTRLTVV.

This sequence joins TRBV3-1 (or the pseudogene TRBV3-2) and TRBJ1-1, with 7 bases lining up with TRBD1. V dropped 4 bases and J dropped 2; count of bases not matched to a gene: 7. Germline V CDR1 and CDR2: LGHDT, YNNKEL (reference sequence). This CDR3 is 15 amino acids long. The CDR3 reads CASSRATGRNTEAFF. The DNA for the CDR3 is TGTGCCAGCAGCCGGGCGACAGGGCGAAACACTGAAGCTTTCTTT.

The DNA of the CDR3 is TGTGCCAGCAGTGATACATCTAACACCGGGGAGCTGTTTTTT. This translates into CASSDTSNTGELFF. This rearrangement joins TRBV2 to TRBJ2-2; D unresolved. V was cut by 3 bases and J by 2 bases, with 7 bases left in between. The CDR3 is 14 amino acids. Looked up from germline, CDR1 is SNHLY and CDR2 is FYNNEI. Combining the CDR3 with reference TRBV2 and TRBJ2-2 gives the whole variable domain EPEVTQTPSHQVTQMGQEVILRCVPISNHLYFYWYRQILGQKVEFLVSFYNNEISEKSEIFDDQFSVERPDGSNFTLKIRSTKLEDSAMYFCASSDTSNTGELFFGEGSRLTVL.

The CDR3 sequence is CASSFSSSSGGAIVSDTQYF. The CDR3 bases are TGTGCCAGCAGCTTCTCCTCATCTAGCGGGGGGGCCATTGTATCAGATACGCAGTATTTT. This chain uses TRBV7-8 with TRBJ2-3; TRBD2 aligns across 12 bases. CDR1 SGHVS and CDR2 FQNEAQ come from the germline V gene. The CDR3 has 20 amino acids. With V trimmed by 3 bases and J by 4 bases, 17 bases remained unmatched.